The clone carrying this TCR beta chain turned up a few times. The antigen remains unidentified. This sample is drawn from a study of beta chain features in type 1 diabetes. Study results and limitations: TCRB repertoires of naive, central memory and Treg cells appeared more similar among patients than among healthy donors.

All of the isolated RNA was reverse transcribed, so expressed TCRB transcripts were sequenced. The data were produced by immunoSEQ multiplex PCR, yet TCRdb's version contains in-frame clones alone and is incomplete. The sample yields a few hundred thousand clones, approximately 9.9% seen once. The length of the CDR3 is 13 residues. V was shortened by 5 bases and J by 6 bases, with 11 bases between the two germline ends. Germline CDR1 reads SGHTA; CDR2 reads FQGTGA. A CD45RO/CCR7/CD25/CD127/CD95/CD27 panel sorted naive, central memory, regulatory and stem cell-like memory CD4+ cells. This sequence originates from a woman aged 25 to 45 in good health. This chain connects TRBV7-3 to TRBJ2-1; D call uncertain. Material: naive CD4+ T cells from blood. The CDR3 DNA sequence: TGTGCCAGCAGCGACTTAATTGGCAATGAGCAGTTCTTC. As protein: CASSDLIGNEQFF.